This T cell receptor beta chain appears in the sequencing data of a study of CD8 T cells in Susac syndrome (dated by TCRdb to the late 2010s). Some background on the complete study: The study used repertoire sequencing to test whether antigen drove CD8+ T cell activation and differentiation in Susac syndrome. Paper-wide results and their limitations: The number of individuals in the TCR sequencing and HLA analysis was recognized as being relatively small.

As regards this clonotype: No cognate antigen has been identified for it. Base-call qualities are not available, and no considerably larger clone is one nucleotide away.

RNA was extracted with the RNeasy kit and 0.5 to 1 ug was reverse transcribed using random hexamers. The immunoSEQ multiplex PCR assay, which covers 54 Vbeta and 13 Jbeta segments, was used to amplify TCR beta CDR3 regions. Bias from PCR amplification was corrected by using a synthetic template baseline for primer optimization and for computational correction. Per the original workflow: Reads were annotated to V, D and J genes according to IMGT and were analyzed with immunoSEQ Analyzer, with only productive sequences retained. Clonality was computed as one minus Shannon entropy normalized by log2 of the number of productive unique sequences. For each patient and control, public and private clones were evaluated within the 100 most prevalent clones. Clones were defined as Susac-specific when absent from the healthy and MS cohorts, from approximately 1,100 published viral clones and from other ImmuneACCESS disease sequences. TCRdb cleaned the public reads at Q25 with fastp, built clones with MiXCR and kept in-frame beta chains. CDR3 protein sequences are deduplicated, and each keeps its most common genes and DNA. The V and J calls here are based on TCRdb, not the publication. The sample yields roughly 120,000 distinct CDR3 sequences; 94% were counted once. The ten largest account for 0.095% to 0.1% of the sample.

High-throughput TCR beta sequencing profiled peripheral blood CD8+ and CD4+ T cells from healthy donors, Susac syndrome patients and multiple sclerosis patients. Healthy donors were included as age- and sex-matched controls. Bulk CD8+ and CD4+ T cells were purified by magnetic negative isolation, whereas CD8+ TEMRA cells were enriched by FACS. Blood was drawn into EDTA tubes, processed within 24 hours, and PBMCs were isolated by density gradient centrifugation. PBMCs intended for TCR sequencing were cryopreserved in liquid nitrogen and were subsequently thawed in a 37 degrees C water bath. Purity of sorted or isolated CD4+, CD8+ and CD8+ TEMRA cells was at least 90%. CDR1 and CDR2 (MDHEN, SYDVKM) derive from the germline V gene. V gives up 6 bases and J gives up 3 bases, and the segment between their germline ends measures 14 bases. Including cysteine and phenylalanine, the CDR3 has 14 amino acids. The CDR3 DNA has 42 bases and is translated from base 1.

The specimen was CD4+ T cells from PBMCs. The TCR comes from a human donor in good health. The chain couples TRBV28 to TRBJ1-1; no D gene is confidently identified. The nucleotide sequence reads TGTGCCAGCAGGCCACTTATTCGATACACTGAAGCTTTCTTT. The encoded protein is CASRPLIRYTEAFF.